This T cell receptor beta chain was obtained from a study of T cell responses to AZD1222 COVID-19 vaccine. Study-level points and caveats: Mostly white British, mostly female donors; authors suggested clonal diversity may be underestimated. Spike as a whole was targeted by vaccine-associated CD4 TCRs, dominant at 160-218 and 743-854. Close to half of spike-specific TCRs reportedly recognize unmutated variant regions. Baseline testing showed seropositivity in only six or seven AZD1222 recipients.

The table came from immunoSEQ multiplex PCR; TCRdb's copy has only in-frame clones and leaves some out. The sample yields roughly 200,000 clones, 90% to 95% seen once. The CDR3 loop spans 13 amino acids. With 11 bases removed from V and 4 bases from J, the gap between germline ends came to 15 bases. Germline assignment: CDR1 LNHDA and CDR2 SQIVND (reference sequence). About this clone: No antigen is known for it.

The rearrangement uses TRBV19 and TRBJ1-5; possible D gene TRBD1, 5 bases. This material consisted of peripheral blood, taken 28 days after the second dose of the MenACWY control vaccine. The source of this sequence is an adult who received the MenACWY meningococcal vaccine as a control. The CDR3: CAADRGWNQPQHF. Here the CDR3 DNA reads TGTGCCGCGGACCGGGGCTGGAATCAGCCCCAGCATTTT.